This TCR beta chain was identified during a study of a mutant IDH1 vaccine in newly diagnosed glioma. Looked up from germline, CDR1 is LNHDA and CDR2 is SQIVND (reference sequence). Trimming cost V 7 bases and J 0 bases, with 12 bases left between them. The CDR3 sequence is 14 residues long. Profiling relied on immunoSEQ multiplex PCR, and the TCRdb table lists in-frame clones only, not all of them. The sample lists about 21,000 clones, around 85% occurring once. The time point here: baseline, week 1 (first vaccination visit). Treatment noted: pre-vaccination baseline after standard-of-care therapy. The TCR sequence derives from a man aged 40-50 years with glioma. The input for sequencing was PBMCs, taken from a glioma patient treated with radiotherapy, temozolomide or both. The chain combines TRBV19 with TRBJ1-1; D perhaps matches TRBD1 (5 bases). CDR3 nucleotides: TGTGCCAGTATTCCGCCGGGGGTGAACACTGAAGCTTTCTTT. This codes for CASIPPGVNTEAFF.